These T cell receptor beta chains were read from a single sample in a study of T-cell reconstitution after alpha-beta-depleted transplantation in children. One entry per CDR3 protein results from TCRdb running MiXCR on the PCR reads. The table has roughly 790,000 distinct CDR3 sequences, 15% to 20% seen once. The sequencing here drew on PBMCs, mostly from graft donor cells, taken 360 days after TCRalphabeta/CD19-depleted stem cell transplant. The source of these receptors is a male patient younger than 18 who had a stem cell transplant for acute lymphoblastic leukemia, so the T cells may come from the graft donor. Both conserved end residues are part of each CDR3. D genes are given only for firm matches. Size is stated for part of the rows, as once, few or many counts, or as a class when the clone is expanded.

d_gene,abundance,v_gene,j_gene,CDR3nt,CDR3aa
.,.,TRBV5-1,TRBJ2-2,TGCGCCAGCAGCTTGGGCCGGGCGCCCCTCAGGAACACCGGGGAGCTGTTTTTT,CASSLGRAPLRNTGELFF
.,.,TRBV6-1,TRBJ2-7,TGTGCCAGCAGCCCAGGTCCAGCTGGGGTACTCTACGAGCAGTACTTC,CASSPGPAGVLYEQYF
TRBD2,few,TRBV2,TRBJ2-1,TGTGCCAGCAGAGACGGGACTAGCGGGAGTTACAATGAGCAGTTCTTC,CASRDGTSGSYNEQFF
.,.,TRBV3-1,TRBJ2-1,TGTGCCAGCAGCCAAGCCGTCTACCCGAGGGAGGAGTCCTACAATGAGCAGTTCTTC,CASSQAVYPREESYNEQFF
TRBD1,few,TRBV18,TRBJ2-7,TGTGCCAGCTCACCCCTGGGACAGTTCTACGAGCAGTACTTC,CASSPLGQFYEQYF
.,few,TRBV2,TRBJ2-7,TGTGCCAGCAGCGAACCTAGACCAGTAACCTCAACCAACTACGAGCAGTACTTC,CASSEPRPVTSTNYEQYF
.,few,TRBV12-3/TRBV12-4,TRBJ2-7,TGTGCCAGCAGTTCGGCCGTCGGTCCTTCCTACGAGCAGTACTTC,CASSSAVGPSYEQYF
TRBD2,.,TRBV7-9,TRBJ2-7,TGTGCCAGCAGCTTAGTCGGACTAGATACGGACGAGCAGTACTTC,CASSLVGLDTDEQYF
TRBD2,.,TRBV7-2,TRBJ2-7,TGTGCCAGCAGCTTAGCGTGGCTAGCGGCCTACGAGCAGTACTTC,CASSLAWLAAYEQYF
.,.,TRBV5-1,TRBJ1-1,TGCGCCAGCAGCTCCTTAGGGGGTACAGGGTTAACGCAGAAGACTGAAGCTTTCTTT,CASSSLGGTGLTQKTEAFF
TRBD1,.,TRBV11-2,TRBJ2-2,TGTGCCAGCAGCTTACCGGACAGGGGGCGGCTCGGGGAGCTGTTTTTT,CASSLPDRGRLGELFF
TRBD2,many,TRBV4-1,TRBJ2-7,TGCGCCAGCAGCCAAGATAGGGACTACCCCTACGAGCAGTACTTC,CASSQDRDYPYEQYF
TRBD2,many,TRBV27,TRBJ2-7,TGTGCCAGCAGTTTTGGGAGACTAGCTACCCACGAGCAGTACTTC,CASSFGRLATHEQYF
TRBD2,.,TRBV18,TRBJ2-4,TGTGCCAGCTCACCGGGGACTAGCGGGAGTACGGACATTCAGTACTTC,CASSPGTSGSTDIQYF
.,few,TRBV14,TRBJ2-2,TGTGCCAGCAGCACCAGGGCTAATACAGTGATGAACACCGGGGAGCTGTTTTTT,CASSTRANTVMNTGELFF
.,few,TRBV11-2,TRBJ2-7,TGTGCCAGCAGCTTAGTCGTTGTCGGGGCCTACGAGCAGTACTTC,CASSLVVVGAYEQYF
TRBD2,few,TRBV5-1,TRBJ2-3,TGCGCCAGCAGCTCGGGACTAGCGGGAGGGCAATCCCACACAGATACGCAGTATTTT,CASSSGLAGGQSHTDTQYF
.,many,TRBV5-6,TRBJ2-5,TGTGCCAGCAGCCTTCTGGACTACCAAGAGACCCAGTACTTC,CASSLLDYQETQYF
TRBD2,once,TRBV19,TRBJ2-1,TGTGCCAGTAGTATGAACCTTGGACTAGCGGAGAATGAGCAGTTCTTC,CASSMNLGLAENEQFF
TRBD1,.,TRBV25-1,TRBJ2-4,TGTGCCAGCAGTCCCCAGAGGACAGGGGGCGCGAAGGTCAAAAACATTCAGTACTTC,CASSPQRTGGAKVKNIQYF
TRBD2,many,TRBV6-4,TRBJ2-3,TGTGCCAGCAGTGACACCGGGAGGGGCACAGATACGCAGTATTTT,CASSDTGRGTDTQYF
TRBD2,few,TRBV10-1,TRBJ2-1,TGCGCCAGCATGGCGGGAGTCGGGGATGAGCAGTTCTTC,CASMAGVGDEQFF
.,many,TRBV6-5,TRBJ2-7,TGTGCCAGCAGCCCCTTCAGGTCCGCCGAGAAGTACTTC,CASSPFRSAEKYF
.,few,TRBV6-5,TRBJ2-5,TGTGCCAGCAGTTCATTCGGGGAGACCCAGTACTTC,CASSSFGETQYF
TRBD1,.,TRBV20-1,TRBJ1-5,TGCAGTGCGTATACAGGGGGAGAGGCATTCCAGCCCCAGCATTTT,CSAYTGGEAFQPQHF
.,few,TRBV2,TRBJ2-6,TGTGCCAGCAGTGAAGCGCTGGGTACTGGGGCCAACGTCCTGACTTTC,CASSEALGTGANVLTF
TRBD1,many,TRBV28,TRBJ1-1,TGTGCCAGCAGTTTACTCCCCACAGGGGGTAGCACTGAAGCTTTCTTT,CASSLLPTGGSTEAFF
.,.,TRBV7-9,TRBJ2-5,TGTGCCAGCAGCTTAGGTGGATTGACAGACCAAGAGACCCAGTACTTC,CASSLGGLTDQETQYF
.,.,TRBV24-1,TRBJ2-3,TGTGCCACCAGTGATTTGAATTGGAGGTGGGGCACAGATACGCAGTATTTT,CATSDLNWRWGTDTQYF
TRBD2,few,TRBV6-5,TRBJ2-5,TGTGCCAGCAGTTACGTAGCGGGAGACGAGACCCAGTACTTC,CASSYVAGDETQYF
.,.,TRBV9,TRBJ1-3,TGTGCCAGCAGCGTAGATCCGGCCGGAGGGTACTCTGGAAACACCATATATTTT,CASSVDPAGGYSGNTIYF
.,few,TRBV7-2,TRBJ2-1,TGTGCCAGCAGCTTATATCGAGAGCACAATGAGCAGTTCTTC,CASSLYREHNEQFF
.,few,TRBV11-1,TRBJ2-3,TGTGCCAGCAGCTTAGTCCCGTGGTCCACCACGCCTTTCACAGATACGCAGTATTTT,CASSLVPWSTTPFTDTQYF
TRBD1,few,TRBV6-5,TRBJ2-1,TGTGCCAGCAGTTACGCAGGACAGGTAATGCAGTTCTTC,CASSYAGQVMQFF
TRBD2,many,TRBV5-1,TRBJ2-3,TGCGCCAGCAGCTTCCCGGGACTAGCGAGCACAGATACGCAGTATTTT,CASSFPGLASTDTQYF
TRBD2,many,TRBV5-4,TRBJ2-7,TGTGCCAGCAGCGCAGGTAGCGGGGCTACCTACGAGCAGTACTTC,CASSAGSGATYEQYF
TRBD2,.,TRBV12-3/TRBV12-4,TRBJ2-6,TGTGCCAGCAGCCTCGGGGACTACCTCTCTGGGGCCAACGTCCTGACTTTC,CASSLGDYLSGANVLTF
TRBD1,few,TRBV27,TRBJ2-3,TGTGCCAGCAGCCCCCAGGACAGGGGCGCAGGCACAGATACGCAGTATTTT,CASSPQDRGAGTDTQYF
TRBD2,.,TRBV12-3/TRBV12-4,TRBJ2-1,TGTGCCAGCAGACTAGCGGGCAAGATAAATGAGCAGTTCTTC,CASRLAGKINEQFF
TRBD1,.,TRBV5-1,TRBJ2-7,TGCGCCAGCAGCTTTATTACCGGGACAGGGGTCTACGAGCAGTACTTC,CASSFITGTGVYEQYF
.,many,TRBV5-5,TRBJ2-1,TGTGCCAGCAGCTTGGCCTGGGCGGCGAGCTCCTACAATGAGCAGTTCTTC,CASSLAWAASSYNEQFF
.,.,TRBV5-1,TRBJ1-1,TGCGCCAGCAGCCCACTTCGGACGAACACTGAAGCTTTCTTT,CASSPLRTNTEAFF
.,many,TRBV5-1,TRBJ1-1,TGCGCCAGCAGCTTGGGACAACCTTACACTGAAGCTTTCTTT,CASSLGQPYTEAFF
TRBD2,.,TRBV2,TRBJ2-3,TGTGCCAGCAGTGGGGAGGGACGACGGGACTACCTGAGCACAGATACGCAGTATTTT,CASSGEGRRDYLSTDTQYF
.,.,TRBV7-8,TRBJ2-7,TGTGCCAGCAGCTTAGATCCAGGGGACTACGAGCAGTACTTC,CASSLDPGDYEQYF
TRBD2,.,TRBV11-1,TRBJ2-1,TGTGCCAGCAGCTTAAACCCCGGGAGAGCGGGAGGGGGAAATGAGCAGTTCTTC,CASSLNPGRAGGGNEQFF
.,.,TRBV19,TRBJ2-1,TGTGCCAGTAGTCGGGCGGCAGGGGACAATGAGCAGTTCTTC,CASSRAAGDNEQFF
.,many,TRBV21-1,TRBJ2-3,TGTGCCAGCAGCAAAGCGCTGGACACAGATACGCAGTATTTT,CASSKALDTDTQYF
.,.,TRBV7-2,TRBJ1-5,TGTGCCAGCAGCTCCCGGGCCTTAAGGGACCCCCAGCATTTT,CASSSRALRDPQHF